A selection of T cell receptor beta chains follows, all from one sample in a study of T cells in Graves' hyperthyroidism and ophthalmopathy. MiXCR, run by TCRdb on the multiplex PCR reads, gives a single entry per CDR3 protein. Of about 530,000 distinct CDR3 sequences listed, 17% are singletons. Sequencing input: blood. These receptors came from a woman between 18 and 29 years old with Graves' ophthalmopathy. CDR3s include the opening cysteine and the closing phenylalanine or tryptophan. The order of the fields is J gene, V gene, clone size, D gene, CDR3 protein, CDR3 DNA. A D gene is named only where the DNA matches it firmly. Where a row states a size, it is once, few, many or the class of an expanded clone; other rows omit it.

J gene: TRBJ1-1
V gene: TRBV4-2
clone size: -
D gene: TRBD1
CDR3 protein: CASSQAGGERVAFF
CDR3 DNA: TGTGCCAGCAGCCAAGCAGGGGGCGAACGGGTGGCTTTCTTT

J gene: TRBJ2-1
V gene: TRBV20-1
clone size: -
D gene: TRBD2
CDR3 protein: CSALVRTSSGEQFF
CDR3 DNA: TGCAGTGCATTGGTCCGGACTAGTAGCGGTGAGCAGTTCTTC

J gene: TRBJ2-7
V gene: TRBV12-3/TRBV12-4
clone size: many
D gene: TRBD1
CDR3 protein: CASSIGTGVEQYF
CDR3 DNA: TGTGCCAGCAGTATCGGGACAGGCGTCGAGCAGTACTTC

J gene: TRBJ2-1
V gene: TRBV20-1
clone size: many
D gene: -
CDR3 protein: CSARKQNYNEQFF
CDR3 DNA: TGCAGTGCTAGAAAACAGAATTACAATGAGCAGTTCTTC

J gene: TRBJ2-3
V gene: TRBV30
clone size: many
D gene: -
CDR3 protein: CAWSASGTDTQYF
CDR3 DNA: TGTGCCTGGAGTGCTAGCGGCACAGATACGCAGTATTTT

J gene: TRBJ2-1
V gene: TRBV28
clone size: many
D gene: -
CDR3 protein: CASRENEQFF
CDR3 DNA: TGTGCCAGCAGGGAAAATGAGCAGTTCTTC

J gene: TRBJ1-1
V gene: TRBV12-3/TRBV12-4
clone size: many
D gene: -
CDR3 protein: CASSSQGMGRNTEAFF
CDR3 DNA: TGTGCCAGCAGTTCACAGGGAATGGGCCGGAACACTGAAGCTTTCTTT

J gene: TRBJ2-1
V gene: TRBV18
clone size: -
D gene: -
CDR3 protein: CASSPPRNRGGYNEQFF
CDR3 DNA: TGTGCCAGCTCACCACCGCGGAACAGGGGGGGATACAATGAGCAGTTCTTC

J gene: TRBJ1-2
V gene: TRBV15
clone size: -
D gene: -
CDR3 protein: CATSRDRSTASNYGYTF
CDR3 DNA: TGTGCCACCAGCAGAGATCGGTCGACAGCTTCTAACTATGGCTACACCTTC

J gene: TRBJ2-7
V gene: TRBV6-1
clone size: many
D gene: -
CDR3 protein: CASGFEYEQYF
CDR3 DNA: TGTGCCAGCGGCTTTGAATACGAGCAGTACTTC

J gene: TRBJ2-5
V gene: TRBV6-6
clone size: -
D gene: TRBD1
CDR3 protein: CASSYFGQGAGKTQYF
CDR3 DNA: TGTGCCAGCAGTTACTTTGGACAGGGGGCAGGGAAGACCCAGTACTTC

J gene: TRBJ1-4
V gene: TRBV28
clone size: -
D gene: TRBD1
CDR3 protein: CASKQDRPPGEKLFF
CDR3 DNA: TGTGCCAGCAAGCAGGACAGGCCCCCGGGGGAAAAACTGTTTTTT

J gene: TRBJ1-3
V gene: TRBV29-1
clone size: -
D gene: TRBD1
CDR3 protein: CSVAAGTDSGNTIYF
CDR3 DNA: TGCAGCGTTGCAGCGGGGACAGACTCTGGAAACACCATATATTTT

J gene: TRBJ2-7
V gene: TRBV28
clone size: once
D gene: -
CDR3 protein: CASSGTGTSYGQYF
CDR3 DNA: TGTGCCAGCAGTGGGACGGGGACCAGCTACGGGCAGTACTTC

J gene: TRBJ1-2
V gene: TRBV4-1
clone size: -
D gene: TRBD1
CDR3 protein: CASSRTGQGHGYTF
CDR3 DNA: TGCGCCAGCAGCCGTACGGGACAGGGGCATGGCTACACCTTC

J gene: TRBJ1-4
V gene: TRBV5-1
clone size: many
D gene: TRBD1
CDR3 protein: CASSLLGQPNEKLFF
CDR3 DNA: TGCGCCAGCAGCTTGTTGGGACAGCCTAATGAAAAACTGTTTTTT

J gene: TRBJ1-1
V gene: TRBV27
clone size: many
D gene: -
CDR3 protein: CASAGGTEAFF
CDR3 DNA: TGTGCCAGCGCGGGCGGCACTGAAGCTTTCTTT

J gene: TRBJ2-1
V gene: TRBV12-3/TRBV12-4
clone size: -
D gene: -
CDR3 protein: CASTYYSDEQFF
CDR3 DNA: TGTGCCAGCACCTATTATAGCGATGAGCAGTTCTTC

J gene: TRBJ1-1
V gene: TRBV20-1
clone size: -
D gene: TRBD1
CDR3 protein: CSARGTGLNTEAFF
CDR3 DNA: TGCAGTGCTAGGGGGACAGGGTTGAACACTGAAGCTTTCTTT

J gene: TRBJ2-1
V gene: TRBV9
clone size: -
D gene: TRBD2
CDR3 protein: CASSHRTSGSNEQFF
CDR3 DNA: TGTGCCAGCAGCCACCGGACTAGCGGGAGCAATGAGCAGTTCTTC

J gene: TRBJ1-1
V gene: TRBV30
clone size: many
D gene: -
CDR3 protein: CALTRQENTEAFF
CDR3 DNA: TGTGCCTTAACCAGACAGGAAAACACTGAAGCTTTCTTT

J gene: TRBJ2-1
V gene: TRBV2
clone size: many
D gene: -
CDR3 protein: CASSESGGAGFWQFF
CDR3 DNA: TGTGCCAGCAGTGAATCAGGCGGGGCAGGGTTTTGGCAGTTCTTC

J gene: TRBJ1-2
V gene: TRBV24-1
clone size: many
D gene: -
CDR3 protein: CAIQGIANYGYTF
CDR3 DNA: TGTGCCATCCAGGGCATCGCGAACTATGGCTACACCTTC

J gene: TRBJ1-2
V gene: TRBV28
clone size: many
D gene: TRBD1
CDR3 protein: CASSFEGQGYGYTF
CDR3 DNA: TGTGCCAGCAGTTTTGAGGGACAGGGCTATGGCTACACCTTC